This T cell receptor (beta chain) was captured by sequencing in a study of technical replicates of blood from a handful of donors. The data were produced by immunoSEQ multiplex PCR, yet TCRdb's version contains in-frame clones alone and is incomplete. Here the sample spans 60,000 or so clones, around 97% being singletons. The V gene lost 6 bases and the J gene lost 1 base, with 11 bases spanning the gap. This CDR3 is 14 amino acids long. Germline lookup yields CDR1 MNHNS and CDR2 SASEGT. This chain connects TRBV6-1 to TRBJ2-3, with a possible D match to TRBD1 (6 bases). This receptor was identified in a human donor in good health. Sequencing was performed on T cells isolated from PBMCs. The CDR3 sequence is CASRNRVGTDTQYF. CDR3 nucleotides: TGTGCCAGCAGAAACAGGGTGGGCACAGATACGCAGTATTTT.